The T cell receptor beta chain described here comes from a study of blood T cell repertoires in COVID-19. Trimming removed 1 base at V and 5 bases at J, with 12 bases between. Germline CDR1 reads SGHRS; CDR2 reads YFSETQ. The CDR3 runs 14 residues. Produced via immunoSEQ multiplex PCR; TCRdb's table is partial and in-frame only. Among approximately 500,000 clones listed, roughly 89% were seen once. The sequence was collected from a woman between 50 and 59 years old with COVID-19, enrolled during active disease. V and J are TRBV5-1 and TRBJ1-1; D remains unclear. Sequencing was performed on peripheral blood. CDR3 region: CASSLLSLRTEAFF. The CDR3 bases are TGCGCCAGCAGCTTGCTGTCGCTGAGGACTGAAGCTTTCTTT.